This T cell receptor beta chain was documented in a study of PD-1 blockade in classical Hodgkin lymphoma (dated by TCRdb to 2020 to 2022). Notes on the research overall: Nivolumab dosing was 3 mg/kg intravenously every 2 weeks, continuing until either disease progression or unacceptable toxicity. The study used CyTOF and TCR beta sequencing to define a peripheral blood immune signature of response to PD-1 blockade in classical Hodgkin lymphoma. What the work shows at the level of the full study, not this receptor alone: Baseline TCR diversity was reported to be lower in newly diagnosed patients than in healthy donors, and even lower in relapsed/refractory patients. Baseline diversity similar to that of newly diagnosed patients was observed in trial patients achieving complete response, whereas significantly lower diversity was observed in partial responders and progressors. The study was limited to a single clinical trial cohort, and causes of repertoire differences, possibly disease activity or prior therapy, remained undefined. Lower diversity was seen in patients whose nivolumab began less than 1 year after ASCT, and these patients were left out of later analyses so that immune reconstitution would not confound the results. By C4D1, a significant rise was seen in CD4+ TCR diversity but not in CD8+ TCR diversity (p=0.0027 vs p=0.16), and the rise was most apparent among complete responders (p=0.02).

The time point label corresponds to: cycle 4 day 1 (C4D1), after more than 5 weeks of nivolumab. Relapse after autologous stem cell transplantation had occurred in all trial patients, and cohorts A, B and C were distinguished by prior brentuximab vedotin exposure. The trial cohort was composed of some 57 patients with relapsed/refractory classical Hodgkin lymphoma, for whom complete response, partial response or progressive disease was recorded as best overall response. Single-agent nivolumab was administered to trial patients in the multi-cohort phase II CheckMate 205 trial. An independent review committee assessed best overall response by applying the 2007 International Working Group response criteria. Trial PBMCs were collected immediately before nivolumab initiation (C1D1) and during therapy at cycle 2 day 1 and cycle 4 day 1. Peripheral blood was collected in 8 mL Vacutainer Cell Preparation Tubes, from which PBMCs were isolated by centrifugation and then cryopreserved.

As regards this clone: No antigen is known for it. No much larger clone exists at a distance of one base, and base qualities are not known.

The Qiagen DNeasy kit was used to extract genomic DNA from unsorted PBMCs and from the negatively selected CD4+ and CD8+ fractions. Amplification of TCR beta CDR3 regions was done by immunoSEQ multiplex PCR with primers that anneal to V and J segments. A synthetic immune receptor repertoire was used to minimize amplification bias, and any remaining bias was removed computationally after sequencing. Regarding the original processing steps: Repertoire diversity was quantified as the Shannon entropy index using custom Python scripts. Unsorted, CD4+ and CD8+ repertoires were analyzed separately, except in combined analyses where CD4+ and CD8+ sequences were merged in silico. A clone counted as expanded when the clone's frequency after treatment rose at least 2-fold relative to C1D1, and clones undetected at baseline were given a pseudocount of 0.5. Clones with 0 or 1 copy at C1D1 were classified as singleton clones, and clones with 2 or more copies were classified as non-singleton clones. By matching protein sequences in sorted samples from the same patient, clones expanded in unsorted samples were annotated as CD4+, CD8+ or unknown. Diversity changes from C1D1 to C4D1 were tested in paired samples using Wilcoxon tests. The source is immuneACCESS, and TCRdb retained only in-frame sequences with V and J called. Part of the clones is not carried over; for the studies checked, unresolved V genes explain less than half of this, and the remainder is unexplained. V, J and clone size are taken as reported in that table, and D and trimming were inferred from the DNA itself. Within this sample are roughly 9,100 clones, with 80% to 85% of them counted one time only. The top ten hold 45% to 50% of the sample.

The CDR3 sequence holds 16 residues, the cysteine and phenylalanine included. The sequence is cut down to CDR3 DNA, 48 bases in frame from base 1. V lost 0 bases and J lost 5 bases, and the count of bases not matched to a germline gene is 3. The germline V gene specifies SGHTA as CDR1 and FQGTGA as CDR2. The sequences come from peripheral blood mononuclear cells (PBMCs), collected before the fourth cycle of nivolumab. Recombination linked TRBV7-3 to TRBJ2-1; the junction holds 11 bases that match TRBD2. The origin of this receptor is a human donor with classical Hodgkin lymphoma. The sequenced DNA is TGTGCCAGCAGCTTAACGGGGACTAGCGGCCACAATGAGCAGTTCTTC. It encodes CASSLTGTSGHNEQFF.